This T cell receptor beta chain was identified in a study of blood T cell repertoires in COVID-19. Study overall: The United States, Italy and Spain were the sources of the acute and convalescent COVID-19 samples. T cells, B-cell-depleted T cells, or PBMCs provided the cDNA or gDNA that served as material.

Sequencing used immunoSEQ multiplex PCR; TCRdb keeps in-frame clones, though not all of them. The sample lists 250,000 to 350,000 clones, approximately 90% seen once, with 0.95% to 1.2% in the top ten. Per germline, CDR1 KGHSH and CDR2 LQKENI. There are 13 residues in the CDR3. Deletions cut 1 base from V and 1 base from J, with 4 bases between. Individuals aged about 18 to 100 years were recruited from 24 US areas. Clinical history as reported by participants underpinned cohort assignment. The sequenced sample consisted of PBMCs or T cells enriched from blood (not recorded which). The TCR comes from a woman aged 25 to 45 who had recovered from COVID-19. The J gene is TRBJ1-1, the V gene TRBV18, with D hard to call. Written as DNA, the CDR3 is TGTGCCAGCTCACCACACAAGAACACTGAAGCTTTCTTT. Amino acids: CASSPHKNTEAFF. The full variable domain, completed using reference TRBV18 and TRBJ1-1, is NAGVMQNPRHLVRRRGQEARLRCSPMKGHSHVYWYRQLPEEGLKFMVYLQKENIIDESGMPKERFSAEFPKEGPSILRIQQVVRGDSAAYFCASSPHKNTEAFFGQGTRLTVV.